This record looks at one T cell receptor (beta chain) sequence and its context. In its sample, this clone was seen many times. Its antigen is unknown. No base quality information exists; no much larger clone differs at one position. TCR CDR3 regions were amplified from genomic DNA by multiplex PCR using the deep immunoSEQ assay. Extracted genomic DNA from each cell subset was spread evenly across all wells of several immunoSEQ 96-well plates, with each plate serving as a replicate. Each replicate PCR for unsorted PBMC received about 0.3 ug genomic DNA, equal to about 30,000 T cell genomes. Unsorted PBMC genomic DNA was sequenced across ten immunoSEQ deep assay plates. Purified libraries were quantified with a Qubit 3.0 fluorometer, sized on a Bioanalyzer 2100, and re-quantified with the KAPA Library Quantification kit. Every immunoSEQ 96-well plate was sequenced on a dedicated single-read 150-cycle Illumina NextSeq 550 flow cell. On the study's bioinformatics: Because the immunoSEQ output included only junctional sequences and no quality scores, the filtering could not be the same as the filtering used for full-length reads. To assign V/J genes and CDR3, sequences were annotated using PyIR, a Python wrapper for IgBLAST v1.9, with IMGT germline references. Reads with weak V/J assignments (E-value above 1e-6), missing CDR3, stop codons, out-of-frame junctions, or ambiguous translated residues were removed. V3J clonotypes were defined by identical inferred V gene, J gene, and CDR3 amino acid sequence. The percentage overlap between two repertoires was calculated by dividing the number of shared unique clonotypes by the size of the smaller repertoire. Richness of each repertoire was evaluated using RTK rarefaction, the Chao1 estimator, and Recon v2.1 estimates of unobserved clonotypes. TCRdb obtained this table from immuneACCESS and retained in-frame rearrangements with V and J assigned. These tables miss some clones; where compared with another copy, unresolved V genes account for less than half of the shortfall, and the remainder is unexplained. The D gene and trimming were derived from the DNA, and the V and J assignments and clone size from that table. The sample includes nearly 500,000 clones, with about three quarters observed a single time. The ten biggest clones cover roughly 13% of the sample.

This entry comes from a study of shared clonotypes between healthy human individuals (TCRdb year 2020). The study in broad terms: The cohort included a few men and a couple of women between 18 and 49 years of age. The study deeply sequenced blood TCR repertoires of about five healthy adults to estimate repertoire size and the extent of clonotype sharing between individuals. Each donor's leukapheresis produced roughly between about 0.9 and 9.5 billion PBMCs. To increase sequencing depth and limit assay-specific biases, TCR repertoire library preparation and sequencing were carried out by different laboratories using diverse techniques. General findings and caveats noted by the study authors: Sampling was restricted to blood, and TCR repertoires in tissues likely differ from the TCR repertoires found in blood. Because the study included a small number of donors, the genetic and exposure-history diversity represented was limited. Pairwise subsampling led to the expectation that sequencing depth would affect the degree of clonotype sharing among donors.

The donors were healthy, HIV-negative adults who had no recently reported acute infections or vaccinations. Only Caucasian adults living in Nashville, Tennessee, USA were represented among the donors. For unsorted samples, approximately 84 million PBMCs were counted, and genomic DNA was extracted using the QIAamp DNA Blood Mini kit. Blood was obtained by leukapheresis, after which PBMCs were separated by Ficoll-Histopaque density gradient centrifugation and cryopreserved in liquid nitrogen vapor phase. From V the trimming removes 6 bases and from J it removes 8 bases, while the gene matches leave 16 bases of the junction unaccounted for. From the cysteine up to the phenylalanine, the CDR3 has a length of 18 residues. The only DNA kept is the CDR3, 54 bases in frame from the first base. CDR1 and CDR2 are drawn from the germline V gene (reference sequence): SGHAT, FQDESV.

This sequence uses TRBV11-1 and TRBJ2-1, with 13 middle bases fitting TRBD2. The clonotype comes from a woman aged 40-49 years in good health. Some clones in this sample may be carry-over from other donors' samples. Sequences were obtained from PBMCs. The CDR3 protein sequence reads: CASRKRGGGTSGIYEQFF. The bases are TGTGCCAGCAGAAAACGGGGTGGCGGGACTAGCGGGATCTATGAGCAGTTCTTC.